These 4 T cell receptor beta chains were all obtained from the same sample, sequenced in a study of glioma-infiltrating T cells after dendritic cell vaccination listed by TCRdb under 2016. The method behind the library was the immunoSEQ multiplex PCR assay. TCRdb carries this immuneACCESS record with in-frame sequences only. Its versions omit some clonotypes, under half of them owing to an unresolved V gene in the studies checked, with the rest unexplained. The sample table holds roughly 70,000 clones, of which roughly four fifths were seen once. The ten largest account for 2.1% of the sample. The sequencing used blood, collected before dendritic cell vaccination. These receptors all come from a human donor with glioblastoma.

This sequence joins TRBV29-1 and TRBJ1-1, with a tentative D call TRBD1 (6 bases). The V end was cut by 4 bases, the J end by 5 bases, with 20 bases between. The CDR3 is 15 residues long. CDR1 is SQVTM and CDR2 is ANQGSEA in the germline V gene. The CDR3 spells CSVAQGNLPGTEAFF. The CDR3 DNA reads TGCAGCGTTGCACAGGGTAATCTGCCGGGGACTGAAGCTTTCTTT.

The rearrangement joins TRBV28 to TRBJ1-5; D gene uncertain. This CDR3 comprises 15 residues. Deletions cut 5 bases from V and 2 bases from J, with 13 bases between. CDR1 MDHEN and CDR2 SYDVKM come from the germline V gene. CDR3 sequence (DNA): TGTGCCAGCAGTCTATTGTCAGTCGGCAATCAGCCCCAGCATTTT. It specifies CASSLLSVGNQPQHF.

The V call is TRBV9, the J call TRBJ1-1; D remains ambiguous. The CDR3 extends over 17 amino acids. Trimming left V 0 bases short and J 4 bases short, with 19 bases between. CDR1 and CDR2 (germline): SGDLS, YYNGEE. The CDR3 DNA reads TGTGCCAGCAGCGTAGGAAGAGGGTCCTACTTGAGCACTGAAGCTTTCTTT. Encoded protein: CASSVGRGSYLSTEAFF. Using reference TRBV9 and TRBJ1-1 for the parts outside the CDR3, the full variable domain is DSGVTQTPKHLITATGQRVTLRCSPRSGDLSVYWYQQSLDQGLQFLIQYYNGEERAKGNILERFSAQQFPDLHSELNLSSLELGDSALYFCASSVGRGSYLSTEAFFGQGTRLTVV.

Comments on this clone: Its ends do not fully match the called genes, so a read error is possible. The sample contains more than one DNA sequence encoding this CDR3. The CDR3 nucleotides read TGCGCCAGCAGCTTGGGGGACAGCAACACTGAAGCCTTCTTT. Its protein product is CASSLGDSNTEAFF. V and J are TRBV5-1 and TRBJ1-1; TRBD1 matches 7 bases. Germline CDR1 and CDR2: SGHRS and YFSETQ. The CDR3 length is 14 residues.